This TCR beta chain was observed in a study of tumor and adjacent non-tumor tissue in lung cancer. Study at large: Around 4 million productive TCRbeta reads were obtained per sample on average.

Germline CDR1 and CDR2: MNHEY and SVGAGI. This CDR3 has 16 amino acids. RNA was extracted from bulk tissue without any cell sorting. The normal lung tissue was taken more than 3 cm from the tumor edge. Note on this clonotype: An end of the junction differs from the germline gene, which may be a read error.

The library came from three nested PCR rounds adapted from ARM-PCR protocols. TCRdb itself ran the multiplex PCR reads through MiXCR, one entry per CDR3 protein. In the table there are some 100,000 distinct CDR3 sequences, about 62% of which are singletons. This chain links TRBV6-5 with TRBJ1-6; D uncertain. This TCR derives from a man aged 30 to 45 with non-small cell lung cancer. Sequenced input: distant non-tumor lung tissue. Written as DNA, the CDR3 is TGTGCCAGCAGTTACGCCTCTTCCGGCAATAATTTACCCCTCCACTTT. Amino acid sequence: CASSYASSGNNLPLHF.